The 15 T cell receptor beta chains reported below all come from one sample, sequenced in a study of graft-versus-host responses after intestinal transplantation. The table came from immunoSEQ multiplex PCR; TCRdb's copy has only in-frame clones and leaves some out. The table includes some 140,000 clones, around 90% detected once. These receptors have no identified antigens. The starting material was unstimulated CD4+ T cells sorted from spleen or lymph node cells, obtained before intestinal transplant. The receptors derive from a human donor who received an intestinal transplant.

The table lists this clone with a count of one. The J gene is TRBJ1-1, the V gene TRBV7-2; 9 nucleotides line up with TRBD1. This CDR3 is 14 amino acids long. With V trimmed by 5 bases and J by 10 bases, 11 bases remained unmatched. Germline V gene lookup returns CDR1 SGHTA and CDR2 FQGNSA. CDR3 nucleotides: TGTGCCAGCAGCGCAACAGGGGGCGTAGACCTAGCTTTCTTT. This encodes CASSATGGVDLAFF.

CDR3 nucleotide sequence: TGTGCCAGCAGCTTTGACAGGGGCACCGGGGAGCTGTTTTTT. This sequence encodes CASSFDRGTGELFF. The V gene is TRBV7-2, the J gene TRBJ2-2, with TRBD1 identical over 8 bases. From germline, CDR1 is SGHTA and CDR2 FQGNSA. The CDR3 has 14 amino acids. V dropped 3 bases and J dropped 4; count of bases not matched to a gene: 1.

V usage is TRBV7-8 and J usage is TRBJ2-7; 8 positions match TRBD2. CDR1 SGHVS and CDR2 FQNEAQ come from the germline V gene. V lost 2 bases, J lost 4 bases, and 7 bases stayed unmatched. The CDR3 spans 15 residues. Here the CDR3 DNA reads TGTGCCAGCAGCTTAAGAACTAGCGGAGAGTACGAGCAGTACTTC. Translation gives CASSLRTSGEYEQYF.

This sequence joins TRBV5-1 and TRBJ2-3; 13 bases match TRBD2. The V gene end was trimmed by 4 bases and the J gene end by 5 bases; junction bases not matched to a gene: 7. CDR1 and CDR2 from the germline V gene are SGHRS and YFSETQ. The CDR3 is 16 amino acids. The CDR3 region has the DNA TGCGCCAGCAGCCCTAGACTAGCGGGAGGAGGAGATACGCAGTATTTT. Translation gives CASSPRLAGGGDTQYF.

V is TRBV28 and J is TRBJ2-7; D is possibly TRBD2 (7 bases). CDR1 MDHEN and CDR2 SYDVKM come from the germline V gene. This CDR3 spans 16 amino acids. The ends were cut back, 5 bases at V and 4 bases at J, with 21 bases in the middle. The CDR3: CASSPPLGGGGYEQYF. DNA for the CDR3: TGTGCCAGCAGTCCGCCCCTGGGGGGGGGCGGGTACGAGCAGTACTTC. Filled out from reference TRBV28 and TRBJ2-7, the complete variable domain reads DVKVTQSSRYLVKRTGEKVFLECVQDMDHENMFWYRQDPGLGLRLIYFSYDVKMKEKGDIPEGYSVSREKKERFSLILESASTNQTSMYLCASSPPLGGGGYEQYFGPGTRLTVT.

The chain has TRBV6-5 and TRBJ1-2; 7 nucleotides match TRBD1. CDR3 length: 16 residues. The junction had 8 bases not matched to a gene; V was cut back by 0 bases and J by 4 bases. Germline V lookup: CDR1 MNHEY, CDR2 SVGAGI. The CDR3 sequence: CASSYSGVAGGYGYTF. The CDR3 DNA reads TGTGCCAGCAGTTACTCGGGAGTTGCAGGGGGCTATGGCTACACCTTC.

The chain has TRBV9 and TRBJ1-1; D is possibly TRBD1 (5 bases). Trimming pared 4 bases from V and 0 bases from J, leaving 10 bases between. The V gene's germline CDR1 is SGDLS and CDR2 YYNGEE. The CDR3 is 14 residues long. The DNA for the CDR3 is TGTGCCAGCAGCCTCCGGGGGGTGAACACTGAAGCTTTCTTT. Its protein is CASSLRGVNTEAFF.

The chain uses TRBV6-5 and TRBJ2-7, with a possible D match to TRBD1 (5 bases). V was trimmed by 2 bases and J by 7 bases, leaving 15 bases between them. The CDR3 consists of 14 residues. Per germline, CDR1 MNHEY and CDR2 SVGAGI. The CDR3 loop reads CASSYDRTRREQYF. In DNA, the CDR3 is TGTGCCAGCAGTTACGACAGAACCCGGCGAGAGCAGTACTTC.

This clone was seen once. The chain has TRBV28 and TRBJ2-1, with a possible D match to TRBD1 (5 bases). The CDR3 loop spans 14 amino acids. The germline V gene encodes CDR1 MDHEN and CDR2 SYDVKM. With 3 bases removed from V and 4 bases from J, the gap between germline ends came to 10 bases. In nucleotides, the CDR3 is TGTGCCAGCAGTTTTAGGGGTTGGTACAATGAGCAGTTCTTC. This sequence encodes CASSFRGWYNEQFF.

This rearrangement joins TRBV5-1 to TRBJ2-1; 7 nucleotides match TRBD2. After removal of 0 bases from V and 0 bases from J, the junction contained 9 bases not matched to a gene. This CDR3 region has 18 residues. The germline gives CDR1 SGHRS, CDR2 YFSETQ. Here the CDR3 DNA reads TGCGCCAGCAGCTTGGTCTCGACTAGCTTGAGCTCCTACAATGAGCAGTTCTTC. This encodes CASSLVSTSLSSYNEQFF.

The chain has TRBV7-9 and TRBJ2-7; 9 bases map to TRBD2. J lost 5 bases, V lost 3 bases, and 8 bases had no gene match. Germline V gene sequence: CDR1 SEHNR, CDR2 FQNEAQ (reference sequence). The CDR3 has 15 amino acids. As DNA, the CDR3 is TGTGCCAGCAGCTTTAGCGGGAGAGAGGAAGACGAGCAGTACTTC. This translates into CASSFSGREEDEQYF.

This rearrangement joins TRBV10-3 to TRBJ1-2; D is possibly TRBD1 (6 bases). The CDR3 consists of 11 residues. Trimming shortened V by 7 bases and J by 7 bases, and 10 bases separated the two germline ends. Germline V CDR1 and CDR2: ENHRY, SYGVKD. CDR3 bases: TGTGCCATCATGGCAGGGGTTGGCTACACCTTC. Its protein product is CAIMAGVGYTF.

As for this clone: The junction does not match germline at one end; this may be a read error. This specimen includes other DNA sequences encoding the same CDR3. The chain is built from TRBV5-1 and TRBJ2-5; 7 bases are shared with TRBD1. Germline CDR1 reads SGHRS; CDR2 reads YFSETQ. The CDR3 consists of 13 residues. The CDR3 coding sequence is TGCGCCAGCAGCACCCGACAGGGAGAGACCCAATACTTC. Encoded protein: CASSTRQGETQYF.

A note on this clone: It is likely a read error, because the conserved phenylalanine at the end of the CDR3 is missing. V usage is TRBV27 and J usage is TRBJ2-7, with D possibly being TRBD2 (6 bases). Trimming took 2 bases from V and 4 from J, leaving 12 bases between them. The CDR3 runs 14 residues. Germline lookup yields CDR1 MNHEY and CDR2 SMNVEV (reference sequence). The CDR3, as DNA: TGTGCCAGCAGTTTACGTGGGGCGGGATACGAGCAGTACCTC. Protein sequence: CASSLRGAGYEQYL.

This clone was recorded once. The CDR3 DNA reads TGCGCCAGCAGCCAAGAACTAGACGCCGGGGAGCTGTTTTTT. Protein product: CASSQELDAGELFF. The gene calls are TRBV4-1 and TRBJ2-2; tentative D call: TRBD2 (5 bases). CDR3 length: 14 amino acids. The germline V gene has CDR1 MGHRA and CDR2 YSYEKL. Between the trimmed V and J ends, which lost 0 bases and 6 bases, there was a span of 8 bases.